Shown below are 15 T cell receptor beta chains from a single sample sequenced in a study of OX40 agonist ivuxolimab in advanced cancers. Sequencing was performed with immunoSEQ multiplex PCR; in TCRdb, only in-frame clones are kept and a portion is missing. The table includes 37,000 or so clones, roughly nine tenths detected once. Sequencing used CD4+ or CD8+ T cells sorted from blood, obtained in a trial of the OX40 agonist ivuxolimab. Every receptor here comes from an adult with an advanced solid tumor such as melanoma, head and neck, liver or kidney cancer.

The genes are TRBV27 and TRBJ2-5, with D hard to call. V was shortened by 6 bases and J by 4 bases, with 18 bases between the two germline ends. CDR3 length equals 15 residues. Looked up from germline, CDR1 is MNHEY and CDR2 is SMNVEV (reference sequence). DNA for the CDR3: TGTGCCAGCAGCCTCCGAGTAACCGGGTTAGAGACCCAGTACTTC. As protein: CASSLRVTGLETQYF.

The V and J genes are TRBV27 and TRBJ1-2; D unclear. The germline V gene has CDR1 MNHEY and CDR2 SMNVEV (reference sequence). V lost 3 bases and J lost 10, with 15 bases in between. The CDR3 loop spans 13 amino acids. DNA for the CDR3: TGTGCCAGCAGTTTGGGGTCGGACTTTAACTACACCTTC. It yields the protein CASSLGSDFNYTF.

This clone turned up a few times. This sequence joins TRBV5-6 and TRBJ1-1; no definite D call. The germline V gene encodes CDR1 SGHDT and CDR2 YYEEEE. The V gene lost 3 bases and the J gene lost 10 bases, with 13 bases spanning the gap. The CDR3 runs to 12 residues. CDR3 sequence (DNA): TGTGCCAGCAGCTCCGGAGGTTCTGCAGCTTTCTTT. This gives the protein CASSSGGSAAFF.

The chain employs TRBV5-6 and TRBJ1-1; D gene ambiguous. Germline CDR1 SGHDT, CDR2 YYEEEE. V was shortened by 0 bases and J by 3 bases, with 9 bases between the two germline ends. The length of the CDR3 is 14 residues. The CDR3 spells CASSLDQVDTEAFF. The DNA of the CDR3 is TGTGCCAGCAGCTTGGACCAGGTTGACACTGAAGCTTTCTTT.

The rearrangement uses TRBV6-5 and TRBJ2-7, with no clear D. V gave up 0 bases and J gave up 4 bases, with 10 bases separating them. Per the germline V gene, CDR1 is MNHEY and CDR2 is SVGAGI. CDR3 size: 14 residues. CDR3 DNA: TGTGCCAGCAGTTACTCTGGACCCCGGTACGAGCAGTACTTC. Translating gives CASSYSGPRYEQYF.

The CDR3 sequence: CASSDGGLRTGELFF. The CDR3 nucleotides are TGTGCCAGCAGCGACGGGGGCTTGAGAACCGGGGAGCTGTTTTTT. The genes are TRBV9 and TRBJ2-2; the D gene could be TRBD1 or TRBD2 (6 bases each). The CDR3 extends over 15 amino acids. Looked up from germline, CDR1 is SGDLS and CDR2 is YYNGEE. Trimming removed 3 bases at V and 5 bases at J, with 14 bases between. The full variable domain, rest sourced from reference TRBV9 and TRBJ2-2, is DSGVTQTPKHLITATGQRVTLRCSPRSGDLSVYWYQQSLDQGLQFLIQYYNGEERAKGNILERFSAQQFPDLHSELNLSSLELGDSALYFCASSDGGLRTGELFFGEGSRLTVL.

This chain uses TRBV7-8 with TRBJ1-2; D possibly corresponds to TRBD1 (6 bases). The CDR3 consists of 15 residues. Trimming pared 0 bases from V and 8 bases from J, leaving 16 bases between. Germline V gene sequence: CDR1 SGHVS, CDR2 FQNEAQ. CDR3 sequence reads: CASSLAVTTGWGYTF. CDR3 DNA sequence: TGTGCCAGCAGCTTAGCGGTCACGACAGGCTGGGGCTACACCTTC.

The gene calls are TRBV6-5 and TRBJ2-3, with 7 bases fitting TRBD1. This CDR3 comprises 15 residues. V lost 4 bases to trimming and J lost 1 base; unmatched junction nucleotides: 5. Germline CDR1 and CDR2: MNHEY and SVGAGI. The CDR3 is CASSSGTVGTDTQYF. In nucleotides, the CDR3 is TGTGCCAGCAGTTCCGGGACAGTAGGCACAGATACGCAGTATTTT.

The sample holds one count of this clone. The V call is TRBV6-5, the J call TRBJ2-5; 11 positions match TRBD2. The CDR3 contains 15 residues. V shed 7 bases, J shed 4 bases, and the junction held 8 bases outside the gene matches. CDR1 and CDR2 (germline): MNHEY, SVGAGI. The CDR3 sequence is CASKTSGGKGETQYF. CDR3 coding DNA: TGTGCCAGCAAAACTAGCGGGGGAAAGGGAGAGACCCAGTACTTC.

This chain connects TRBV4-1 to TRBJ1-4; tentative D call: TRBD1 (5 bases). The CDR3 consists of 15 residues. The germline CDR1 and CDR2 sequences are MGHRA and YSYEKL. Trimming stripped 3 bases from V and 3 bases from J, with 11 bases between. The CDR3 here is CASSQRDSANEKLFF. CDR3 nucleotides: TGCGCCAGCAGCCAGCGGGACTCTGCTAATGAAAAACTGTTTTTT.

The chain links TRBV7-6 to TRBJ2-1, with 8 bases matching TRBD1. Germline V gene sequence: CDR1 SGHVS, CDR2 FNYEAQ. The ends lost 4 bases at V and 5 bases at J; junction bases unmatched: 10. The CDR3 is 16 residues long. The CDR3 DNA follows: TGTGCCAGCAGCTCGAGGGCAGGGGGCCGGGACAATGAGCAGTTCTTC. This gives the protein CASSSRAGGRDNEQFF. Full variable domain (outside the CDR3, taken from reference TRBV7-6 and TRBJ2-1): GAGVSQSPRYKVTKRGQDVALRCDPISGHVSLYWYRQALGQGPEFLTYFNYEAQQDKSGLPNDRFSAERPEGSISTLTIQRTEQRDSAMYRCASSSRAGGRDNEQFFGPGTRLTVL.

This sequence joins TRBV7-6 and TRBJ2-7; the match to TRBD1 covers 11 bases. Unmatched junction bases numbered 7, after V lost 5 bases and J lost 1 base. CDR3 length: 16 residues. Germline V gene sequence: CDR1 SGHVS, CDR2 FNYEAQ. CDR3 in amino acids: CASSPQDRGLSYEQYF. CDR3 bases: TGTGCCAGCAGCCCCCAGGACAGGGGGCTATCCTACGAGCAGTACTTC.

The chain recombines TRBV29-1 with TRBJ2-5, with a tentative D call TRBD1 (6 bases). The V and J ends lost 3 bases and 4 bases respectively, with 12 bases between them. The germline V gene encodes CDR1 SQVTM and CDR2 ANQGSEA. There are 13 residues in the CDR3. The DNA for the CDR3 is TGCAGCGTTGATGGAGTCAGGGGAGAGACCCAGTACTTC. Translated: CSVDGVRGETQYF. The full variable domain, in which reference TRBV29-1 and TRBJ2-5 provide the parts outside the CDR3, is SAVISQKPSRDICQRGTSLTIQCQVDSQVTMMFWYRQQPGQSLTLIATANQGSEATYESGFVIDKFPISRPNLTFSTLTVSNMSPEDSSIYLCSVDGVRGETQYFGPGTRLLVL.

The chain couples TRBV9 to TRBJ1-4, with 7 bases identical to TRBD1. The ends lost 5 bases at V and 4 bases at J; junction bases unmatched: 5. Germline V gene lookup returns CDR1 SGDLS and CDR2 YYNGEE. CDR3 size: 14 residues. DNA of the CDR3: TGTGCCAGCAGAGCCAGGGGGAATAATGAAAAACTGTTTTTT. Protein product: CASRARGNNEKLFF.

The CDR3 DNA is TGTGCCAGCAGACTATCGGGGGGGTCCTATAATTCACCCCTCCACTTT. Amino acids: CASRLSGGSYNSPLHF. This chain uses TRBV7-2 with TRBJ1-6; tentative D call: TRBD1 (5 bases). The CDR3 has 16 residues. Trimming removed 6 bases at V and 1 base at J, with 13 bases between. CDR1 and CDR2 from the germline V gene are SGHTA and FQGNSA. The entire variable domain, with the rest obtained from reference TRBV7-2 and TRBJ1-6, is as follows: GAGVSQSPSNKVTEKGKDVELRCDPISGHTALYWYRQSLGQGLEFLIYFQGNSAPDKSGLPSDRFSAERTGGSVSTLTIQRTQQEDSAVYLCASRLSGGSYNSPLHFGNGTRLTVT.